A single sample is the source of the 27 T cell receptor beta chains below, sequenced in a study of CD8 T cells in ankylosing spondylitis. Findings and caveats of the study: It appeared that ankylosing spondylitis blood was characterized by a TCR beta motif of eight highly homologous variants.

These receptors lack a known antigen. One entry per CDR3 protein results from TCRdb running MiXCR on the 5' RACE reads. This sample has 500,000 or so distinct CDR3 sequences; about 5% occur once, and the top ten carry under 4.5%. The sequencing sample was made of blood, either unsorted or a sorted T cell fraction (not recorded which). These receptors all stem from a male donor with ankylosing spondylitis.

The CDR3 sequence is CASSPGGHPYSNQPQHF. The CDR3 DNA is TGCGCCAGCAGCCCCGGGGGTCACCCTTATAGCAATCAGCCCCAGCATTTT. The chain recombines TRBV5-1 with TRBJ1-5; D may be TRBD1 (5 bases). This CDR3 has 17 amino acids. Germline V gene data show CDR1 as SGHRS and CDR2 as YFSETQ. V lost 4 bases to trimming and J lost 0 bases, with 17 bases between them.

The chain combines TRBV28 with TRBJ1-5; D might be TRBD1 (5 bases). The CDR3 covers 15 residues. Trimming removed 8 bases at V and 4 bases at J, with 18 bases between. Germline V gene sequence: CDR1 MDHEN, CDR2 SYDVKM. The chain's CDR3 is CASETPWGKNQPQHF. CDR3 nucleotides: TGTGCCAGCGAAACACCCTGGGGGAAAAATCAGCCCCAGCATTTT.

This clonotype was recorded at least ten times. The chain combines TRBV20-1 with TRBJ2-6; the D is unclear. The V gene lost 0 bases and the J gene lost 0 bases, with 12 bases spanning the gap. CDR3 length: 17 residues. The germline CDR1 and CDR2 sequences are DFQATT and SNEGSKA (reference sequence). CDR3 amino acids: CSARDGAKSSGANVLTF. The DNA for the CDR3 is TGCAGTGCTAGAGATGGAGCTAAATCCTCTGGGGCCAACGTCCTGACTTTC.

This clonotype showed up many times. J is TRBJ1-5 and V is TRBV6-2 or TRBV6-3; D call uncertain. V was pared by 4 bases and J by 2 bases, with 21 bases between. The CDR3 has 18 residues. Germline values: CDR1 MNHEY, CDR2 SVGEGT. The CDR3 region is CASSLHPGSWNGNQPQHF. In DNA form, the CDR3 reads TGTGCCAGCAGTTTACATCCGGGTAGTTGGAATGGCAATCAGCCCCAGCATTTT.

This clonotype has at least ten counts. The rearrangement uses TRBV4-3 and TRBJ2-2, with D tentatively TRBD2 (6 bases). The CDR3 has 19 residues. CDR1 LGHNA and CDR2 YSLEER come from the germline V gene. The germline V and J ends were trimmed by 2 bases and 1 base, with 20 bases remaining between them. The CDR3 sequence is CASSQNPPKAGMNTGELFF. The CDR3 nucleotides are TGCGCCAGCAGCCAAAACCCCCCAAAGGCGGGAATGAACACCGGGGAGCTGTTTTTT.

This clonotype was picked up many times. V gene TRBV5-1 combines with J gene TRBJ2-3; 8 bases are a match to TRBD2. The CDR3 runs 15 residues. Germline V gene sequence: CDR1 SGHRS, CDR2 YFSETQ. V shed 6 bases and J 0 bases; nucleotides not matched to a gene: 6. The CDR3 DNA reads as TGCGCCAGCAACGGGCGGGGGGCTAGCACAGATACGCAGTATTTT. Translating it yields CASNGRGASTDTQYF.

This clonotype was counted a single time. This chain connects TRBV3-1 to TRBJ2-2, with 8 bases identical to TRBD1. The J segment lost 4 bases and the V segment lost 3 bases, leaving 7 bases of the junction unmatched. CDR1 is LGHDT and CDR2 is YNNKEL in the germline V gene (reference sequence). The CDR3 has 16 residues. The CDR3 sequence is CASSHTQQGVTGELFF. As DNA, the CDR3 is TGTGCCAGCAGCCATACGCAACAGGGGGTCACCGGGGAGCTGTTTTTT.

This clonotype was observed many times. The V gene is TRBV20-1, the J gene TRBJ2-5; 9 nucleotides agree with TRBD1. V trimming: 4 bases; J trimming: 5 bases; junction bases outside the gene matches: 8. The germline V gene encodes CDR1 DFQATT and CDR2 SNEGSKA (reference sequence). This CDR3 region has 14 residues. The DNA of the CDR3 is TGCAGTGCTATAGTACAGGGGGCGATGGAGACCCAGTACTTC. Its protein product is CSAIVQGAMETQYF.

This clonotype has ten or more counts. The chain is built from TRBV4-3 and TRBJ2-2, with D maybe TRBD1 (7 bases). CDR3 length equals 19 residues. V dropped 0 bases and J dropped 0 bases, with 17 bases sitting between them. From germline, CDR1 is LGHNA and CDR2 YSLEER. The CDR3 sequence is CASSQDPPDRTTNTGELFF. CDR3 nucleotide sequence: TGCGCCAGCAGCCAAGATCCTCCGGACAGGACTACGAACACCGGGGAGCTGTTTTTT.

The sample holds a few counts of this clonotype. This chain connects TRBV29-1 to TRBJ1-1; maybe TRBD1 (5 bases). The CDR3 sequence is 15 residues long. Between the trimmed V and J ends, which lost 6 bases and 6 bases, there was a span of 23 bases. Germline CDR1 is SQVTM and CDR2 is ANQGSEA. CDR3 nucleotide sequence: TGCAGCGTGGGGCGGTTGGTATCGGATTCAGCTGAAGCTTTCTTT. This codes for CSVGRLVSDSAEAFF.

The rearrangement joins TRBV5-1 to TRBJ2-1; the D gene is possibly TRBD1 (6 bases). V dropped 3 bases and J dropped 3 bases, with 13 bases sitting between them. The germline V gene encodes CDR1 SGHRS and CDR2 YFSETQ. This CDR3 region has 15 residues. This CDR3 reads CASSSQGPLYNEQFF. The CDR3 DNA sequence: TGCGCCAGCAGCTCCCAGGGGCCACTCTACAATGAGCAGTTCTTC.

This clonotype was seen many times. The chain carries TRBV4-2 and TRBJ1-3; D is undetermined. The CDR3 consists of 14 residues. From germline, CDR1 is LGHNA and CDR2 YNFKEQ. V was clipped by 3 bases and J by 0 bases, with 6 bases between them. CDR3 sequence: CASSHENSGNTIYF. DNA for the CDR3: TGTGCCAGCAGCCATGAAAACTCTGGAAACACCATATATTTT.

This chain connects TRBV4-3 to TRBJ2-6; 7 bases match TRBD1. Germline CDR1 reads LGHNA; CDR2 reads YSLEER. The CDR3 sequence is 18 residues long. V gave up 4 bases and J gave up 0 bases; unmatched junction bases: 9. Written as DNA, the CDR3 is TGCGCCAGCAGCCCGCGTGGGGACAGACCCTCTGGGGCCAACGTCCTGACTTTC. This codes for CASSPRGDRPSGANVLTF.

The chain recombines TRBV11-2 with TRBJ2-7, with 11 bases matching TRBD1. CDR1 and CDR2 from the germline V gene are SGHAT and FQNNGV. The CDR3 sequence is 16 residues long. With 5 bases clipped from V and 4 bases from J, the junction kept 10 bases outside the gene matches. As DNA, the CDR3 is TGTGCCAGCAGCCCGCGGGACAGGGGGTATCGGTACGAGCAGTACTTC. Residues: CASSPRDRGYRYEQYF.

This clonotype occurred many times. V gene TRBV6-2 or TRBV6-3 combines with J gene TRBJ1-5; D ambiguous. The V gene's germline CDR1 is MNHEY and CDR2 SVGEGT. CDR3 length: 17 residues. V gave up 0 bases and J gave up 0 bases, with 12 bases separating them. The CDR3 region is CASSYSRLQNSNQPQHF. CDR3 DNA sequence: TGTGCCAGCAGTTACTCTCGACTACAGAATAGCAATCAGCCCCAGCATTTT.

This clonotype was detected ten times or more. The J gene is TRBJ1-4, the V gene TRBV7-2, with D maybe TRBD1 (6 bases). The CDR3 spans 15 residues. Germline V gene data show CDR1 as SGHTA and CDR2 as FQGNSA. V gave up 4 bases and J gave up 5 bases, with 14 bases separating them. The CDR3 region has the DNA TGTGCCAGCAGCTCTCAGGGGATTACGAATGAAAAACTGTTTTTT. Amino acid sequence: CASSSQGITNEKLFF.

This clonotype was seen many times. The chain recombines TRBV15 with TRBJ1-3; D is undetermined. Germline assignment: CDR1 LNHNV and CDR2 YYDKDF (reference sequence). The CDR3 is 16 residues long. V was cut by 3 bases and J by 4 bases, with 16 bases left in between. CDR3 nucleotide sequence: TGTGCCACCAGCAGGGAGGGTGAAATTTTCGGAAACACCATATATTTT. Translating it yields CATSREGEIFGNTIYF.

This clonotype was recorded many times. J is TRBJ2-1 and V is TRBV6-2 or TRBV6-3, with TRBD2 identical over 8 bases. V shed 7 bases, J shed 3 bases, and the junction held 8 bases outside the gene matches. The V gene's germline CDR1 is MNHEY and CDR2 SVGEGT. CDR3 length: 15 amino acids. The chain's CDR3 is CASKVFSGVYNEQFF. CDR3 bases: TGTGCCAGCAAGGTATTTAGCGGGGTCTACAATGAGCAGTTCTTC.

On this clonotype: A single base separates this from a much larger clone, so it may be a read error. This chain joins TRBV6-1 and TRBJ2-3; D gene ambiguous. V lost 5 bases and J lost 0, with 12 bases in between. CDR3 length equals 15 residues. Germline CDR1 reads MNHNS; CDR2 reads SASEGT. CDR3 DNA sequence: TGTGCCAGCAGTATCCTTTACCCTAGCACAGATACGCAGTATTTT. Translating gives CASSILYPSTDTQYF.

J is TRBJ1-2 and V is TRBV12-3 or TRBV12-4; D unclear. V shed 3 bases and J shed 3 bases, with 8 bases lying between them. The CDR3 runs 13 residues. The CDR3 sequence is CASSFEKYYGYTF. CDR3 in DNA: TGTGCCAGCAGTTTCGAAAAGTACTATGGCTACACCTTC.

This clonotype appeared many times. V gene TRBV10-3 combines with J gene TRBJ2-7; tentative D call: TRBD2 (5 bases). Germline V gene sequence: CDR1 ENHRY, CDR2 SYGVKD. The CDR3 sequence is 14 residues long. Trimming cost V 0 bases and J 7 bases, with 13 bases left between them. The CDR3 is CAISESRTLFEQYF. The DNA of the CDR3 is TGTGCCATCAGTGAGTCCAGGACTTTGTTTGAGCAGTACTTC.

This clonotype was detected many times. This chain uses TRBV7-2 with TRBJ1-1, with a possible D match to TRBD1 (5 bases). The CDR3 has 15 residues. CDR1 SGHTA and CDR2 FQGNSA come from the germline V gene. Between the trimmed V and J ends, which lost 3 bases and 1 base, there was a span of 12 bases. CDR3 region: CASSFHWGGNTEAFF. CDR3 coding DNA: TGTGCCAGCAGCTTCCACTGGGGGGGGAACACTGAAGCTTTCTTT.

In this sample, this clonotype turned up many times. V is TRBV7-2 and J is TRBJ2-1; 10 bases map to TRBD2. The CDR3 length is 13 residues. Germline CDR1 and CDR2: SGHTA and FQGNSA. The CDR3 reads CGTSGSSYNEQFF. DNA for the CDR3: TGTGGGACTAGCGGAAGCTCCTACAATGAGCAGTTCTTC.

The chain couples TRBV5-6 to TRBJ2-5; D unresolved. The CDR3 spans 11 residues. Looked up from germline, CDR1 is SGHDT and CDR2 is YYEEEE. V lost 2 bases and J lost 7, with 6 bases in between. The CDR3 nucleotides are TGTGCCAGCAGCTTTTTAGGGACCCAGTACTTC. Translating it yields CASSFLGTQYF.

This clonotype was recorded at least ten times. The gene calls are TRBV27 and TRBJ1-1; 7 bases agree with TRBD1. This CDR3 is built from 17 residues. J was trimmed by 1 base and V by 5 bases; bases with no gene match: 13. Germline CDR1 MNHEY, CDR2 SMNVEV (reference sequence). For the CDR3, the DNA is TGTGCCAGCAGTACCTTACCAACCGGGACAGCGAACACTGAAGCTTTCTTT. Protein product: CASSTLPTGTANTEAFF.

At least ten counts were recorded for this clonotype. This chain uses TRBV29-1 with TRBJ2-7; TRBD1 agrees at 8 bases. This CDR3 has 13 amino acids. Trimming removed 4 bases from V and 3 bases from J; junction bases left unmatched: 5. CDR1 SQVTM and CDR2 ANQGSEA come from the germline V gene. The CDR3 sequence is CSVVQGDNYEQYF. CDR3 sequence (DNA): TGCAGCGTTGTACAGGGGGATAACTACGAGCAGTACTTC.

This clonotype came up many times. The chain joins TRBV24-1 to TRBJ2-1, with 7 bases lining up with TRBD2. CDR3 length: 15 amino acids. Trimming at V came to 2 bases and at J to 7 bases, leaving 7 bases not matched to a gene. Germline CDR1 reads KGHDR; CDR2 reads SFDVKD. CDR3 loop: CATSDSFRGGNEQFF. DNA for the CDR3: TGTGCCACCAGTGATTCGTTTCGGGGAGGGAATGAGCAGTTCTTC.